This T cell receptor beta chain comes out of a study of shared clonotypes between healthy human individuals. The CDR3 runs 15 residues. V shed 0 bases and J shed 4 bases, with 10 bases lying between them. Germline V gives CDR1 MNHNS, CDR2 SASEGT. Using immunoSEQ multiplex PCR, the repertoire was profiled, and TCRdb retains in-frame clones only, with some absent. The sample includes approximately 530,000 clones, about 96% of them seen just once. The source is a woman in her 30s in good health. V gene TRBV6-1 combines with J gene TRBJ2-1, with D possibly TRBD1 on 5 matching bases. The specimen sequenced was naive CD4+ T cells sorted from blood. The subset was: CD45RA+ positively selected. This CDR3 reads CASSEAHDRYNEQFF. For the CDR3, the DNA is TGTGCCAGCAGTGAAGCTCACGACAGATACAATGAGCAGTTCTTC.